This TCR beta chain was captured in a study of prognosis after radiotherapy for stage I lung cancer. About the research overall: Following radiotherapy, a few patients went on to present distant metastases at a median of 7 months, and approximately 15 exhibited no significant progression.

By two-round multiplex PCR, the TCR beta CDR3 was amplified from genomic DNA. The use of primers specific to each TRBV and TRBJ gene characterized first-round PCR. TCRdb reanalysed the multiplex PCR reads using MiXCR and keeps one entry per CDR3 protein. Of about 51,000 distinct CDR3 sequences listed, over 30% are singletons. The germline gives CDR1 MNHNS, CDR2 SASEGT. CDR3 size: 15 residues. V shed 5 bases, J shed 7 bases, and the junction held 9 bases outside the gene matches. There are a few counts of this clonotype. The sequenced sample was PBMCs, obtained before or after stereotactic body radiation therapy (not recorded which). The V and J genes are TRBV6-1 and TRBJ2-2; 8 bases align to TRBD1. This sequence originates from a donor of 50 years or more with non-small cell lung cancer. The CDR3 bases are TGTGCCAGCAGTAGATCGGGACAGGCGGTCGGGGAGCTGTTTTTT. Translating gives CASSRSGQAVGELFF.